This entry lists 20 T cell receptor beta chains sequenced from one sample in a study of blood T cell repertoires in COVID-19. Some clones are missing from TCRdb's copy, which holds only in-frame ones; the method was immunoSEQ multiplex PCR. This table has 8,000 to 10,000 clones, just over 75% appearing once. The sequencing sample was made of peripheral blood. Receptors originate from a human donor in a cohort sampled during active COVID-19.

The chain couples TRBV29-1 to TRBJ1-1; D is uncertain. V was trimmed by 5 bases and J by 6 bases, leaving 7 bases between them. The germline CDR1 and CDR2 sequences are SQVTM and ANQGSEA. CDR3 length: 10 residues. This CDR3 is CSVLGAEAFF. The CDR3 coding sequence is TGCAGCGTTTTGGGCGCTGAAGCTTTCTTT.

The chain employs TRBV30 and TRBJ1-1, with TRBD1 matching over 8 bases. This CDR3 spans 15 amino acids. The ends lost 2 bases at V and 0 bases at J; junction bases unmatched: 5. Looked up from germline, CDR1 is GTSNPN and CDR2 is SVGIG (reference sequence). For the CDR3, the DNA is TGTGCCTGGAGTTTACCGGACAGGGTGAACACTGAAGCTTTCTTT. It is translated as CAWSLPDRVNTEAFF.

The chain recombines TRBV11-3 with TRBJ1-5; the D is unclear. Per the germline V gene, CDR1 is SGHNT and CDR2 is YENEEA. The CDR3 runs to 14 residues. Trimming shortened V by 0 bases and J by 2 bases, and 5 bases separated the two germline ends. In DNA form, the CDR3 reads TGTGCCAGCAGCTTAGAGGGAGGCAATCAGCCCCAGCATTTT. Translating it yields CASSLEGGNQPQHF. Full variable domain (missing parts from reference TRBV11-3 and TRBJ1-5): EAGVVQSPRYKIIEKKQPVAFWCNPISGHNTLYWYLQNLGQGPELLIRYENEEAVDDSQLPKDRFSAERLKGVDSTLKIQPAELGDSAVYLCASSLEGGNQPQHFGDGTRLSIL.

V gene TRBV4-3 combines with J gene TRBJ1-1; D is undetermined. Germline V lookup: CDR1 LGHNA, CDR2 YSLEER. V gave up 4 bases and J gave up 11 bases, with 23 bases separating them. The CDR3 has 15 amino acids. DNA of the CDR3: TGCGCCAGCAGCCCCGAGATCGGCGCTCGGGTCCGTGCTTTCTTT. Translation gives CASSPEIGARVRAFF.

The chain is built from TRBV30 and TRBJ1-3; D might be TRBD1 (5 bases). V gave up 1 base and J gave up 4 bases, with 11 bases separating them. The CDR3 is 14 residues long. Per the germline V gene, CDR1 is GTSNPN and CDR2 is SVGIG (reference sequence). Written as DNA, the CDR3 is TGTGCCTGGAGTGGGGGGGTAACGGGAAACACCATATATTTT. It codes for CAWSGGVTGNTIYF. Together with reference TRBV30 and TRBJ1-3, the CDR3 gives the full variable domain: SQTIHQWPATLVQPVGSPLSLECTVEGTSNPNLYWYRQAAGRGLQLLFYSVGIGQISSEVPQNLSASRPQDRQFILSSKKLLLSDSGFYLCAWSGGVTGNTIYFGEGSWLTVV.

The chain joins TRBV20-1 to TRBJ1-2; tentative D call: TRBD1 (5 bases). The CDR3 length is 13 residues. Trimming cost V 3 bases and J 8 bases, with 16 bases left between them. Germline V lookup: CDR1 DFQATT, CDR2 SNEGSKA (reference sequence). CDR3 sequence: CSASQGGIVGYTF. The CDR3 DNA is TGCAGTGCTAGTCAGGGCGGTATCGTGGGCTACACCTTC.

The chain carries TRBV5-1 and TRBJ2-3; 7 nucleotides match TRBD1. After removal of 3 bases from V and 1 base from J, the junction contained 5 bases not matched to a gene. The CDR3 length is 15 residues. Germline CDR1 reads SGHRS; CDR2 reads YFSETQ. The CDR3 bases are TGCGCCAGCAGCTCACAGGGGTTAGGCACAGATACGCAGTATTTT. It codes for CASSSQGLGTDTQYF.

The J gene is TRBJ2-5, the V gene TRBV5-5, with TRBD1 matching over 9 bases. V was pared by 3 bases and J by 4 bases, with 7 bases of the junction left unmatched. The CDR3 runs to 15 residues. CDR1 and CDR2 (germline): SGHKS, YYEKEE (reference sequence). CDR3 sequence (DNA): TGTGCCAGCAGCTCCGCAGACAGGGGGGGAGAGACCCAGTACTTC. It yields the protein CASSSADRGGETQYF.

The gene calls are TRBV11-2 and TRBJ1-6; TRBD1 aligns across 10 bases. The germline CDR1 and CDR2 sequences are SGHAT and FQNNGV. V lost 3 bases and J lost 0; bases outside the gene matches: 5. CDR3 length equals 18 residues. CDR3 DNA: TGTGCCAGCAGCTTTCGGACAGGGGGAATCTCCTATAATTCACCCCTCCACTTT. Residues: CASSFRTGGISYNSPLHF.

The chain couples TRBV19 to TRBJ1-3; no definite D call. The CDR3 spans 15 residues. Per germline, CDR1 LNHDA and CDR2 SQIVND (reference sequence). Trimming cost V 3 bases and J 4 bases, with 13 bases left between them. In nucleotides, the CDR3 is TGTGCCAGTAGTATGGCCGGACTGCCCGGAAACACCATATATTTT. Translation gives CASSMAGLPGNTIYF.

The chain combines TRBV19 with TRBJ2-7, with 11 bases aligning to TRBD1. Trimming cost V 5 bases and J 3 bases; bases outside gene matches: 3. This CDR3 contains 14 residues. Germline loops: CDR1 LNHDA, CDR2 SQIVND (reference sequence). The CDR3 region has the DNA TGTGCCAGTAGTCCGGGACAGGGGGGCTACGAGCAGTACTTC. Encoded protein: CASSPGQGGYEQYF.

The rearrangement links TRBV5-6 to TRBJ2-5; 9 positions match TRBD1. Germline CDR1 SGHDT, CDR2 YYEEEE. Losses at the gene ends were 2 bases for V and 6 bases for J; bases not matched to a gene: 11. This CDR3 has 16 residues. CDR3 coding DNA: TGTGCCAGCAGCTTATTAGGGACAGGGAAAGGAAAGACCCAGTACTTC. Translation: CASSLLGTGKGKTQYF.

The gene calls are TRBV5-1 and TRBJ1-1; D is possibly TRBD1 (5 bases). Deletions cut 0 bases from V and 1 base from J, with 7 bases between. In germline, CDR1 is SGHRS, CDR2 YFSETQ. This CDR3 is built from 14 residues. The CDR3 spells CASSLGGTNTEAFF. The DNA for the CDR3 is TGCGCCAGCAGCTTGGGCGGGACGAACACTGAAGCTTTCTTT.

This chain joins TRBV5-1 and TRBJ2-5; D is possibly TRBD1 (5 bases). The V gene's germline CDR1 is SGHRS and CDR2 YFSETQ. Trimming cost V 1 base and J 2 bases, with 12 bases left between them. The CDR3 consists of 15 residues. The CDR3 sequence: CASSLRQIDQETQYF. As DNA, the CDR3 is TGCGCCAGCAGCTTGAGACAGATTGATCAAGAGACCCAGTACTTC. The full variable domain, completed using reference TRBV5-1 and TRBJ2-5, is KAGVTQTPRYLIKTRGQQVTLSCSPISGHRSVSWYQQTPGQGLQFLFEYFSETQRNKGNFPGRFSGRQFSNSRSEMNVSTLELGDSALYLCASSLRQIDQETQYFGPGTRLLVL.

A single count supports this clone. This CDR3 is CASSDDRAGRFF. CDR3 DNA sequence: TGCGCCAGCAGCGACGACAGGGCCGGGAGGTTCTTC. V and J are TRBV5-1 and TRBJ2-1; possible D gene TRBD1, 7 bases. V was cut by 4 bases and J by 15 bases, with 17 bases left in between. The CDR3 length is 12 residues. Germline CDR1 and CDR2: SGHRS and YFSETQ. The full variable domain, its missing parts supplied by reference TRBV5-1 and TRBJ2-1, is KAGVTQTPRYLIKTRGQQVTLSCSPISGHRSVSWYQQTPGQGLQFLFEYFSETQRNKGNFPGRFSGRQFSNSRSEMNVSTLELGDSALYLCASSDDRAGRFFGPGTRLTVL.

The chain uses TRBV5-1 and TRBJ2-7, with 9 bases identical to TRBD1. CDR1 and CDR2 (germline): SGHRS, YFSETQ. J was trimmed by 3 bases and V by 2 bases; bases with no gene match: 6. This CDR3 is 15 amino acids long. In DNA, the CDR3 is TGCGCCAGCAGCTTAAGGACAGGGGAAAACTACGAGCAGTACTTC. Residues: CASSLRTGENYEQYF. The full variable domain, completed using reference TRBV5-1 and TRBJ2-7, is KAGVTQTPRYLIKTRGQQVTLSCSPISGHRSVSWYQQTPGQGLQFLFEYFSETQRNKGNFPGRFSGRQFSNSRSEMNVSTLELGDSALYLCASSLRTGENYEQYFGPGTRLTVT.

The chain couples TRBV5-6 to TRBJ1-5; D is uncertain. CDR1 is SGHDT, CDR2 YYEEEE, per germline. V dropped 4 bases and J dropped 1 base, with 12 bases sitting between them. This CDR3 region has 15 residues. This CDR3 is CASSRGRLSNQPQHF. CDR3 sequence (DNA): TGTGCCAGCAGCCGAGGTAGGTTGAGCAATCAGCCCCAGCATTTT.

The CDR3 protein is CATSDGKTGLLNPEQFF. In DNA form, the CDR3 reads TGTGCCACCAGTGATGGAAAGACGGGACTACTAAATCCTGAGCAGTTCTTC. This chain uses TRBV24-1 with TRBJ2-1; 7 bases fit TRBD2. With 3 bases clipped from V and 9 bases from J, the junction kept 16 bases outside the gene matches. This CDR3 is 17 amino acids long. CDR1 and CDR2 from the germline V gene are KGHDR and SFDVKD.

The chain joins TRBV15 to TRBJ2-5; TRBD1 might be the D (5 bases). V lost 1 base and J lost 5, with 20 bases in between. Germline-derived CDR1 and CDR2 are LNHNV and YYDKDF (reference sequence). The CDR3 consists of 17 residues. CDR3 bases: TGTGCCACCAGCAGAGGTTTTGCGAGCAGTAAGGGGGAGACCCAGTACTTC. It specifies CATSRGFASSKGETQYF.

This rearrangement joins TRBV5-6 to TRBJ1-3; no definite D call. V was shortened by 8 bases and J by 1 base, with 10 bases between the two germline ends. CDR1 is SGHDT and CDR2 is YYEEEE in the germline V gene. The CDR3 is 13 amino acids. The CDR3 region is CASTGWSGNTIYF. CDR3 sequence (DNA): TGTGCCAGTACCGGGTGGTCTGGAAACACCATATATTTT.